Shown below are 26 T cell receptor beta chains from a single sample sequenced in a study of blood T cell repertoires in COVID-19. Sequencing was performed with immunoSEQ multiplex PCR; in TCRdb, only in-frame clones are kept and a portion is missing. The sample lists over 300,000 clones, approximately 90% occurring once. The sequenced sample was PBMCs or T cells enriched from blood (not recorded which). These receptors all come from a woman aged 40 to 49 who had recovered from COVID-19.

This rearrangement joins TRBV3-1 (or the pseudogene TRBV3-2) to TRBJ2-1, with TRBD1 matching 7 bases. Germline V gene sequence: CDR1 LGHDT, CDR2 YNNKEL (reference sequence). Germline trimming cut 1 base from V and 2 bases from J; bases unmatched to any gene: 8. This CDR3 comprises 17 residues. This CDR3 is CASSQGYRQGTYNEQFF. Here the CDR3 DNA reads TGTGCCAGCAGCCAAGGCTACCGACAGGGAACCTACAATGAGCAGTTCTTC.

This clone was seen a handful of times. CDR3: CASSIARTRQETQYF. The CDR3 nucleotides read TGTGCCAGTAGTATAGCCCGGACTAGACAAGAGACCCAGTACTTC. This chain connects TRBV19 to TRBJ2-5; 7 bases align to TRBD2. The CDR3 runs 15 residues. CDR1 is LNHDA and CDR2 is SQIVND in the germline V gene (reference sequence). Trimming at V came to 1 base and at J to 2 bases, leaving 4 bases not matched to a gene.

This chain connects TRBV5-4 to TRBJ2-7; D gene ambiguous. This CDR3 spans 12 amino acids. Trimming cost V 2 bases and J 5 bases, with 8 bases left between them. Germline V gene data show CDR1 as SGHNT and CDR2 as YYREEE (reference sequence). The CDR3: CASSFQFHEQYF. The DNA for the CDR3 is TGTGCCAGCAGCTTCCAGTTCCACGAGCAGTACTTC.

This rearrangement joins TRBV30 to TRBJ1-1, with D possibly being TRBD1 (5 bases). V was cut by 4 bases and J by 7 bases, with 10 bases left in between. Germline V CDR1 and CDR2: GTSNPN, SVGIG (reference sequence). The CDR3 is made up of 11 amino acids. The chain's CDR3 is CAWNRRHEAFF. The CDR3 DNA reads as TGTGCCTGGAACAGGCGTCATGAAGCTTTCTTT.

V and J are TRBV3-1 (or the pseudogene TRBV3-2) and TRBJ1-2; possibly TRBD1 for D (6 bases). Germline CDR1 and CDR2: LGHDT and YNNKEL (reference sequence). Deletions cut 3 bases from V and 9 bases from J, with 20 bases between. This CDR3 has 15 amino acids. CDR3 nucleotide sequence: TGTGCCAGCAGCCAGAGTCCAGGGGAAGGAAATCGCTACACCTTC. It specifies CASSQSPGEGNRYTF.

On this clone itself: Other DNA sequences within the sample encode an identical CDR3. V is TRBV2 and J is TRBJ2-7; D call uncertain. The CDR3 has 14 residues. The V gene's germline CDR1 is SNHLY and CDR2 FYNNEI. The ends were cut back, 5 bases at V and 1 base at J, with 12 bases in the middle. CDR3 sequence reads: CASSSTGSSYEQYF. The CDR3 DNA reads as TGTGCCAGCAGTTCCACCGGGTCTTCCTACGAGCAGTACTTC.

The genes are TRBV10-3 and TRBJ2-1; TRBD2 agrees at 7 bases. V shed 2 bases, J shed 4 bases, and the junction held 2 bases outside the gene matches. The length of the CDR3 is 14 residues. In germline, CDR1 is ENHRY, CDR2 SYGVKD. CDR3 in amino acids: CAISEAGVYNEQFF. DNA for the CDR3: TGTGCCATCAGTGAGGCGGGAGTATACAATGAGCAGTTCTTC.

This clone has a single count. V is TRBV28 and J is TRBJ2-3; 9 bases are a match to TRBD1. The CDR3 runs 16 residues. Germline trimming cut 5 bases from V and 2 bases from J; bases unmatched to any gene: 8. The germline gives CDR1 MDHEN, CDR2 SYDVKM. Here the CDR3 DNA reads TGTGCCAGCAGTCCCACCGGGACAGGGATCACAGATACGCAGTATTTT. Protein sequence: CASSPTGTGITDTQYF.

This chain links TRBV12-5 with TRBJ2-1; perhaps TRBD2 as D (5 bases). This CDR3 spans 13 amino acids. V shed 7 bases and J shed 8 bases, with 15 bases lying between them. Germline V gene lookup returns CDR1 LGHNT and CDR2 FRNRAP. The CDR3 is CASETPGVDEQFF. For the CDR3, the DNA is TGTGCTAGTGAAACCCCCGGGGTGGATGAGCAGTTCTTC.

This sequence joins TRBV3-1 (or the pseudogene TRBV3-2) and TRBJ2-2, with D hard to call. V was clipped by 0 bases and J by 2 bases, with 4 bases between them. CDR3 size: 14 residues. Germline V gives CDR1 LGHDT, CDR2 YNNKEL (reference sequence). This CDR3 is CASSQDPNTGELFF. The CDR3 bases are TGTGCCAGCAGCCAAGATCCTAACACCGGGGAGCTGTTTTTT.

The chain couples TRBV9 to TRBJ2-1, with 10 bases identical to TRBD2. Germline V lookup: CDR1 SGDLS, CDR2 YYNGEE. The CDR3 sequence is 16 residues long. With 3 bases clipped from V and 2 bases from J, the junction kept 5 bases outside the gene matches. This CDR3 reads CASSAYSGGPYNEQFF. DNA for the CDR3: TGTGCCAGCAGCGCCTATAGCGGGGGGCCCTACAATGAGCAGTTCTTC.

The chain employs TRBV29-1 and TRBJ1-2, with TRBD1 identical over 7 bases. J lost 4 bases, V lost 4 bases, and 9 bases had no gene match. Germline lookup yields CDR1 SQVTM and CDR2 ANQGSEA. The CDR3 spans 14 residues. In DNA, the CDR3 is TGCAGCGTTGTCCATAGGGACAGACTCTATGGCTACACCTTC. It encodes CSVVHRDRLYGYTF.

V gene TRBV2 combines with J gene TRBJ1-1, with 12 bases lining up with TRBD1. CDR3 length equals 15 residues. Germline V lookup: CDR1 SNHLY, CDR2 FYNNEI. V was clipped by 7 bases and J by 5 bases; unmatched bases: 8. This CDR3 is CASTSGTGGFTEAFF. For the CDR3, the DNA is TGTGCCAGCACCTCTGGGACAGGGGGCTTTACTGAAGCTTTCTTT.

This sequence joins TRBV3-1 (or the pseudogene TRBV3-2) and TRBJ1-1; D is ambiguous. There are 15 residues in the CDR3. Germline lookup yields CDR1 LGHDT and CDR2 YNNKEL (reference sequence). The V gene lost 3 bases and the J gene lost 0 bases, with 11 bases spanning the gap. CDR3 sequence reads: CASSQMGELNTEAFF. For the CDR3, the DNA is TGTGCCAGCAGCCAGATGGGCGAATTGAACACTGAAGCTTTCTTT.

This clone was counted a single time. This chain uses TRBV3-1 (or the pseudogene TRBV3-2) with TRBJ1-6; D is perhaps TRBD1 (6 bases). CDR3 length equals 14 residues. The ends were cut back, 3 bases at V and 9 bases at J, with 12 bases in the middle. The germline gives CDR1 LGHDT, CDR2 YNNKEL (reference sequence). The CDR3 sequence: CASSQGAFPSPLHF. The CDR3 nucleotides are TGTGCCAGCAGCCAGGGGGCCTTCCCTTCACCCCTCCACTTT.

J is TRBJ1-1 and V is TRBV5-6, with 7 bases lining up with TRBD1. The CDR3 is made up of 16 amino acids. V shed 2 bases and J 0 bases; nucleotides not matched to a gene: 7. CDR1 is SGHDT and CDR2 is YYEEEE in the germline V gene. The CDR3 DNA sequence: TGTGCCAGCAGCTTCCGGACAGGACCTATGAACACTGAAGCTTTCTTT. Protein: CASSFRTGPMNTEAFF.

The chain recombines TRBV7-2 with TRBJ1-4; the D is unclear. The V end lost 4 bases, the J end lost 0 bases, and 12 bases lay between the germline ends. The CDR3 consists of 16 residues. Germline lookup yields CDR1 SGHTA and CDR2 FQGNSA. CDR3 residues: CASSYSFRTTNEKLFF. The CDR3 DNA reads TGTGCCAGCAGCTATTCCTTCAGGACAACTAATGAAAAACTGTTTTTT.

This clone was counted once. The chain is built from TRBV6-2 or TRBV6-3 and TRBJ1-5; D ambiguous. The CDR3 is 14 residues long. V dropped 6 bases and J dropped 1 base, with 10 bases sitting between them. Germline CDR1 and CDR2: MNHEY and SVGEGT. CDR3: CASSRGRSNQPQHF. CDR3 nucleotides: TGTGCCAGCAGCCGAGGTCGGAGCAATCAGCCCCAGCATTTT.

J is TRBJ1-1 and V is TRBV18, with TRBD1 identical over 7 bases. This CDR3 is built from 13 residues. Losses at the gene ends were 6 bases for V and 3 bases for J; bases not matched to a gene: 4. Germline CDR1 is KGHSH and CDR2 is LQKENI. The DNA for the CDR3 is TGTGCCAGCTCTTCGCAGGGGGACACTGAAGCTTTCTTT. Protein: CASSSQGDTEAFF.

The chain recombines TRBV9 with TRBJ2-3; TRBD2 matches 8 bases. CDR1 and CDR2 (germline): SGDLS, YYNGEE. This CDR3 is built from 14 residues. V dropped 4 bases and J dropped 4; count of bases not matched to a gene: 5. DNA of the CDR3: TGTGCCAGCAGCCCCGGGGGGGCAGCAGATACGCAGTATTTT. Amino acid sequence: CASSPGGAADTQYF.

The rearrangement uses TRBV19 and TRBJ2-2; 9 positions agree with TRBD2. Unmatched junction bases numbered 7, after V lost 5 bases and J lost 6 bases. The CDR3 length is 15 residues. Germline assignment: CDR1 LNHDA and CDR2 SQIVND (reference sequence). The CDR3, as DNA: TGTGCCAGTAGTTTGGGACTAGCTGGTGCCGGGGAGCTGTTTTTT. It codes for CASSLGLAGAGELFF.

The J gene is TRBJ1-2, the V gene TRBV4-3; the D is unclear. The V gene's germline CDR1 is LGHNA and CDR2 YSLEER. Trimming left V 11 bases short and J 13 bases short, with 11 bases between. The CDR3 is 8 amino acids. Here the CDR3 reads CAGQEPTF. The CDR3 DNA is TGCGCCGGCCAGGAACCCACCTTC.

The CDR3 protein is CASSQDPTGGQALSGNTIYF. CDR3 nucleotide sequence: TGTGCCAGCAGCCAAGACCCCACCGGAGGGCAGGCCCTCTCTGGAAACACCATATATTTT. J is TRBJ1-3 and V is TRBV4-2; D gene uncertain. V gave up 0 bases and J gave up 0 bases, with 21 bases separating them. CDR3 length equals 20 residues. CDR1 is LGHNA and CDR2 is YNFKEQ in the germline V gene.

CDR3 coding DNA: TGCGCCAGCAGCTTGCTCGGCGGTACTGAAGCTTTCTTT. As protein: CASSLLGGTEAFF. V gene TRBV5-1 combines with J gene TRBJ1-1; D gene uncertain. The CDR3 loop spans 13 amino acids. Trimming removed 1 base at V and 5 bases at J, with 9 bases between. The germline gives CDR1 SGHRS, CDR2 YFSETQ. The full variable domain, rest sourced from reference TRBV5-1 and TRBJ1-1, is KAGVTQTPRYLIKTRGQQVTLSCSPISGHRSVSWYQQTPGQGLQFLFEYFSETQRNKGNFPGRFSGRQFSNSRSEMNVSTLELGDSALYLCASSLLGGTEAFFGQGTRLTVV.

The chain has TRBV19 and TRBJ2-3; D is ambiguous. Germline V CDR1 and CDR2: LNHDA, SQIVND (reference sequence). The CDR3 covers 14 residues. Trimming took off 0 bases at V and 1 base at J, with 5 bases between the two ends. The CDR3 loop is CASSIDRGTDTQYF. Written as DNA, the CDR3 is TGTGCCAGTAGTATAGATCGGGGCACAGATACGCAGTATTTT.

This chain joins TRBV27 and TRBJ1-2; a possible D gene is TRBD1 (6 bases). CDR1 MNHEY and CDR2 SMNVEV come from the germline V gene (reference sequence). The V end lost 2 bases, the J end lost 4 bases, and 11 bases lay between the germline ends. The CDR3 totals 14 residues. CDR3 sequence (DNA): TGTGCCAGCAGTTTAGGGCTCAGGGGCTATGGCTACACCTTC. Protein: CASSLGLRGYGYTF.